This section outlines one TCR beta chain sequence together with its context. Its antigen remains unidentified. In terms of origin and age, donors were healthy Caucasian individuals from Russia aged roughly 6 to 100. The authors drew ten milliliters of peripheral blood from each donor. Combining a sample-barcoded 5' primer with a J-beta primer mix, a second PCR ran for 7 to 11 cycles. TCRdb reprocessed the 5' RACE reads with MiXCR, giving one entry per CDR3 protein. The sample records roughly 1,500,000 distinct CDR3 sequences, roughly 32% being singletons. The entry originates in a study of blood T cells in healthy people across ages. Across the whole study: Template switching captured about one barcoded beta molecule per two T cells. General study points: Expanded clonotype shifts may have been confounded, as the donors had an unknown CMV status.

The junction had 10 bases not matched to a gene; V was cut back by 7 bases and J by 5 bases. This CDR3 comprises 13 residues. The germline gives CDR1 DFQATT, CDR2 SNEGSKA (reference sequence). The sequencing input was blood. The source is a woman in her 30s in good health. The genes are TRBV20-1 and TRBJ2-7, with 8 bases identical to TRBD1. The DNA of the CDR3 is TGCAGTGTCCCCAGGGGGCATCGCAACGAGCAGTACTTC. This translates into CSVPRGHRNEQYF.